The clone carrying this TCR beta chain has only a few counts. Its target is unknown. Purity above 95% was achieved in all sorted populations. Isolated RNA was reverse transcribed in full, so expressed TCRB transcripts were sequenced. TCRdb's table, derived via immunoSEQ multiplex PCR, lists solely in-frame clones and lacks some. The profile shows hundreds of thousands of clones, more than 13% of them singletons. The data belong to a study of beta chain features in type 1 diabetes. Whole-study context: All samples together contributed 100 million to 120 million sorted cells for examination. Study-wide results and limits: The question of HLA type influencing TCRB rearrangement was one that remained unresolved here. The naive, central memory and Treg TCRB repertoires looked more alike in patients than they did in healthy donors. TCRB CDR3 length was moderately but significantly reduced in all four CD4+ subsets of Type 1 diabetes patients.

Sequencing input: naive CD4+ T cells from blood. The source of this sequence is a man younger than 35 with type 1 diabetes.

The CDR3 loop is CASSFDGVGTEAFF. CDR3 nucleotide sequence: TGCGCCAGCAGCTTTGACGGGGTGGGCACTGAAGCTTTCTTT. V gene TRBV5-1 combines with J gene TRBJ1-1; no firm D call. V lost 2 bases, J lost 4 bases, and 12 bases lay in between. Germline V gene data show CDR1 as SGHRS and CDR2 as YFSETQ. The CDR3 covers 14 residues.